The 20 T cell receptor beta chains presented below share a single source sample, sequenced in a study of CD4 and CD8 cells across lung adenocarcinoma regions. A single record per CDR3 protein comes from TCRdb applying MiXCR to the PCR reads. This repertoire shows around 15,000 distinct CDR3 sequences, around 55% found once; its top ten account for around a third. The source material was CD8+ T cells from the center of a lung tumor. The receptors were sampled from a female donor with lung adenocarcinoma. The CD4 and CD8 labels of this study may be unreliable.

The CDR3 DNA reads as TGTGCCAGCAGTTACGGGTACAGAGAATACGAGCAGTACTTC. It encodes CASSYGYREYEQYF. The rearrangement uses TRBV6-5 and TRBJ2-5; D gene ambiguous. The J call may be faulty, since TRBJ2-7 better matches the DNA end. This CDR3 is 14 amino acids long. CDR1 MNHEY and CDR2 SVGAGI come from the germline V gene.

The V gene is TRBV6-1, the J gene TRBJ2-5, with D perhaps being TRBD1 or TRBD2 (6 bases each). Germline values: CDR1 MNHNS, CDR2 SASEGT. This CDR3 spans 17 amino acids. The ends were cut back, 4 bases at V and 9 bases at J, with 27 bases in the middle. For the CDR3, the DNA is TGTGCCAGCAGTGCGGTGCTCGGGGGCCGTGACCAAGGGTCCCAGTACTTC. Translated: CASSAVLGGRDQGSQYF.

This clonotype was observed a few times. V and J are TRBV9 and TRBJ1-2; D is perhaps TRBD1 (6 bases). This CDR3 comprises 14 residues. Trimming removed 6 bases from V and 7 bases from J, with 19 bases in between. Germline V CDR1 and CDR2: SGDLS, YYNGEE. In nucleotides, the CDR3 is TGTGCCAGCACCCGTGAAGGGGGGGCTGGTGGCTACACCTTC. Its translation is CASTREGGAGGYTF.

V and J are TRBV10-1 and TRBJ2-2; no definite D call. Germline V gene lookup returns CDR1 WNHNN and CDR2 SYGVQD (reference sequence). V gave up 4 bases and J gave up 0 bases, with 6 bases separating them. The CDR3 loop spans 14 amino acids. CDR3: CASSVRSNTGELFF. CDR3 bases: TGCGCCAGCAGTGTTCGGTCGAACACCGGGGAGCTGTTTTTT.

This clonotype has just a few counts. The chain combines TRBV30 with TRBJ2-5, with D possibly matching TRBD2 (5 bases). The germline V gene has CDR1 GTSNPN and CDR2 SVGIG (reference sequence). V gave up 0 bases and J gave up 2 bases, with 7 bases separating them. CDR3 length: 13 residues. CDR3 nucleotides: TGTGCCTGGAGTGTGGAGGTACAAGAGACCCAGTACTTC. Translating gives CAWSVEVQETQYF.

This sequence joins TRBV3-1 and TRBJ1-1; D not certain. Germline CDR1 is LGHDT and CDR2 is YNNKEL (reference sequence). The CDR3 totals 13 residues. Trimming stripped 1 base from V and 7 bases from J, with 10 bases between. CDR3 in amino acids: CASSQGGLSEAFF. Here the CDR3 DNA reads TGTGCCAGCAGCCAAGGAGGTCTTAGTGAAGCTTTCTTT. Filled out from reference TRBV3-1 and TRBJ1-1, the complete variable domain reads DTAVSQTPKYLVTQMGNDKSIKCEQNLGHDTMYWYKQDSKKFLKIMFSYNNKELIINETVPNRFSPKSPDKAHLNLHINSLELGDSAVYFCASSQGGLSEAFFGQGTRLTVV.

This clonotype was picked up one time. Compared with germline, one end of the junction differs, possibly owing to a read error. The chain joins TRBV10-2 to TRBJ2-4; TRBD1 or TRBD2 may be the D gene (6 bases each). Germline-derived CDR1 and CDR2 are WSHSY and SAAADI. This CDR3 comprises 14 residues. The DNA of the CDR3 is TGCGCCGGCCGGGGGATGGGGGGCAAAGACATTCAGTACTTC. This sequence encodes CAGRGMGGKDIQYF.

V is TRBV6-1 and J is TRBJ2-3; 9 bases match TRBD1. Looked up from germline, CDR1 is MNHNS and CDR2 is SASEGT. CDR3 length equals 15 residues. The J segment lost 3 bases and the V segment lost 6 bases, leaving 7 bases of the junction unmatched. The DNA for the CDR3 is TGTGCCAGCAGCCGGACAGGGGAAGGGACAGATACGCAGTATTTT. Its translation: CASSRTGEGTDTQYF.

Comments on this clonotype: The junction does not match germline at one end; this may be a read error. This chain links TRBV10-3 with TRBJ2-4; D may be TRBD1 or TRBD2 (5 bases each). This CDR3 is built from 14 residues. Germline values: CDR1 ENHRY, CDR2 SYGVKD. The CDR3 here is CGGSGLRAKNMQYF. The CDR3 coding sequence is TGCGGCGGCTCGGGGCTGAGAGCCAAAAACATGCAGTACTTT.

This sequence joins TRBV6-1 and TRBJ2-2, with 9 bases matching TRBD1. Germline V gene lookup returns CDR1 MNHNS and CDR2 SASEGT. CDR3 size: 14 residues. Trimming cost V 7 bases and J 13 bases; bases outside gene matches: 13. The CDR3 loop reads CASKGTGITGTLFF. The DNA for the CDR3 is TGTGCCAGCAAAGGGACAGGGATTACCGGTACGCTGTTTTTT.

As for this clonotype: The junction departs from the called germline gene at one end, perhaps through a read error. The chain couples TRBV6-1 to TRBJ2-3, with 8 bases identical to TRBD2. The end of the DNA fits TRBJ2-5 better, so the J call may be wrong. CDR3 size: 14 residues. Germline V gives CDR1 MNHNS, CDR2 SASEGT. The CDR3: CAGSGGREREIQYF. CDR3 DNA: TGTGCCGGCAGTGGGGGCCGTGAGCGGGAGATCCAGTACTTC.

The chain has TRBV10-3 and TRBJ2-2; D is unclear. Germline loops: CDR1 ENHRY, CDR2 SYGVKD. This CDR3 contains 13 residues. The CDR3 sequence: CDPWWLKCGELFF. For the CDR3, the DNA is TGTGATCCTTGGTGGTTGAAGTGCGGGGAGCTGTTTTTT.

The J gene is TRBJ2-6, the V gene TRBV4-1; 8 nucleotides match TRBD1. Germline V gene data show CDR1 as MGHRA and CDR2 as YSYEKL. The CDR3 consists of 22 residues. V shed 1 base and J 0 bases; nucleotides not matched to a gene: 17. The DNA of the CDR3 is TGCGCCAGCAGCCAAGGGTTCTGGGTCCCGGGACAGGAAAACTCTGGGGCCAACGTCCTGACTTTC. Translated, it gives CASSQGFWVPGQENSGANVLTF.

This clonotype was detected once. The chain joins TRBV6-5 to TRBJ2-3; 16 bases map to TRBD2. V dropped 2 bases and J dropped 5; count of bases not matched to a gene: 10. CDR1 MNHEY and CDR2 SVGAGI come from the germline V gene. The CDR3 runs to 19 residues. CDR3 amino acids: CASSYAPPGLAGGRDTQYF. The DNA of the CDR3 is TGTGCCAGCAGTTACGCCCCCCCGGGACTAGCGGGAGGGCGAGATACGCAGTATTTT.

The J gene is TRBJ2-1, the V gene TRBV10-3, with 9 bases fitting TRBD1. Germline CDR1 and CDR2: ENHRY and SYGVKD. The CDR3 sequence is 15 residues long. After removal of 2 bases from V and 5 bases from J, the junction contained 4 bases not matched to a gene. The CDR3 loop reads CAISEPGQGNNEQFF. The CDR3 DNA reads TGTGCCATCAGTGAGCCGGGACAGGGTAACAATGAGCAGTTCTTC.

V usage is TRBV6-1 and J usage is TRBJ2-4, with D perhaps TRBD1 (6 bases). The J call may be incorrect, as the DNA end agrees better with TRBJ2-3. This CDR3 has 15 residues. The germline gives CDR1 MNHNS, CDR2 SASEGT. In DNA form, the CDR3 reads TGTGCCAGCGGTCCGAGGGGGTGGGCCCCAAACACGCAGTATTTT. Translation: CASGPRGWAPNTQYF.

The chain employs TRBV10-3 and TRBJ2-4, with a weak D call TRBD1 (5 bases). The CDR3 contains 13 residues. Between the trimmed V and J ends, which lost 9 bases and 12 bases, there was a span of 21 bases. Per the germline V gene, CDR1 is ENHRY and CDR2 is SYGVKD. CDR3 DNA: TGTGCCATGGGGCTAGGTGCCGCAAATACTCAGTACTTC. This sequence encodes CAMGLGAANTQYF.

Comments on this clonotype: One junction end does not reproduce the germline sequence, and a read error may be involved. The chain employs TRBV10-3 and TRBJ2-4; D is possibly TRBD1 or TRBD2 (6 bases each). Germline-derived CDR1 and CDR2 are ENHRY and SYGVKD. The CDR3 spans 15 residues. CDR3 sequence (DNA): TGTGCCGGGGGGTTCCGGGGCGGGGACAAAGACATTCAGTACTTC. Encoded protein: CAGGFRGGDKDIQYF.

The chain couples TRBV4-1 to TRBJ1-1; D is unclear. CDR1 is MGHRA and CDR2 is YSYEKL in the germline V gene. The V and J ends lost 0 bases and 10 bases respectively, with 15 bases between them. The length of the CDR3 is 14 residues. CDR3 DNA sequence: TGCGCCAGCAGCCAAGATTTTACAGCGCTCGGAGCTTTCTTT. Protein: CASSQDFTALGAFF.

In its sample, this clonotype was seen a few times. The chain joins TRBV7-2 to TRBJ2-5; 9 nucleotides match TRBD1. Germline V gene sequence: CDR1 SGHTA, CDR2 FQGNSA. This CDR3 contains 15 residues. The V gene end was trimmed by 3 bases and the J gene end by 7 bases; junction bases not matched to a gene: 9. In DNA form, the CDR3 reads TGTGCCAGCAGCTTTGGGGACAGGGAGATCGGGACCCAGTACTTC. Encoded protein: CASSFGDREIGTQYF.